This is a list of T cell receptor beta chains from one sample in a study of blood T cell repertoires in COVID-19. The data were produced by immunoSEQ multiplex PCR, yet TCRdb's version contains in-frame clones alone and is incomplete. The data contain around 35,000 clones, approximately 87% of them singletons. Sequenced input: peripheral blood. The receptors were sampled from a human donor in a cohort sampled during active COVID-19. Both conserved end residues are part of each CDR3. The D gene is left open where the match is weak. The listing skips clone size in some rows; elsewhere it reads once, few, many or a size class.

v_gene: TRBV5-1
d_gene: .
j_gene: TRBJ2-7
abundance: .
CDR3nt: TGCGCCAGCAGCCTAAACCCTGGACTCACGTACTTC
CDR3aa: CASSLNPGLTYF

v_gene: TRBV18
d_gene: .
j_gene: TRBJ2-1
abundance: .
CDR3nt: TGTGCCAGCTCAACGGAGAATGAGCAGTTCTTC
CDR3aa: CASSTENEQFF

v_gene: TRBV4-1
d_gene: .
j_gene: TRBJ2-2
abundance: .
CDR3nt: TGCGCCAGCAGCCAAGATGGAGGGATGGCCGGGGAGCTGTTTTTT
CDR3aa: CASSQDGGMAGELFF

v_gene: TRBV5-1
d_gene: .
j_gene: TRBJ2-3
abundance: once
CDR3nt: TGCGCCAGCAGCTCCGGGACACTGGTCAAGACGCAGTATTTT
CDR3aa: CASSSGTLVKTQYF

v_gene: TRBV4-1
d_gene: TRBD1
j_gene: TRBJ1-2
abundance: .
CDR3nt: TGCGCCAGCAGCCATCTATCGAGGGGGCAAGGCTATGGCTACACCTTC
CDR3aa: CASSHLSRGQGYGYTF

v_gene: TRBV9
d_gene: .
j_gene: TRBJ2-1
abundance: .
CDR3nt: TGTGCCAGCAGCGTAGGACTACTAACCTACAATGAGCAGTTCTTC
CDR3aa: CASSVGLLTYNEQFF

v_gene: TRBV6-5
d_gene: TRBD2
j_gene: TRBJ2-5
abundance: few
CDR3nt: TGTGCCAGCACTCTGAGACTAGCGGGGGATGAGACCCAGTACTTC
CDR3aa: CASTLRLAGDETQYF

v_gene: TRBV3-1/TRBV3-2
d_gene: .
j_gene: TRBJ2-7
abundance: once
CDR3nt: TGTGCCAGCAGCCAAGGAGGGTACGAGCAGTACTTC
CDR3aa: CASSQGGYEQYF

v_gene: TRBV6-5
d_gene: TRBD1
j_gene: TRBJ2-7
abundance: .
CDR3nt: TGTGCCAGCAGTTATCGGACAGGGGGCGGCGAGCAGTACTTC
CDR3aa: CASSYRTGGGEQYF

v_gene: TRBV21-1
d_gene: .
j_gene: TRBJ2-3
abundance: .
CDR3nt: TGTGCCAGGCACAGGGGACCCCCAGATACGCAGTATTTT
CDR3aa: CARHRGPPDTQYF

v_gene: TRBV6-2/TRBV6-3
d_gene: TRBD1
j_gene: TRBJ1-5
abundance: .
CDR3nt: TGTGCCAGCAGTACTGGGACAGGGCGTCAGCCCCAGCATTTT
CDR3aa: CASSTGTGRQPQHF

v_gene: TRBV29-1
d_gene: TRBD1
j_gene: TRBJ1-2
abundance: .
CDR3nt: TGCAGCGTGGACAGGGAGGGCTACACCTTC
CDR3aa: CSVDREGYTF

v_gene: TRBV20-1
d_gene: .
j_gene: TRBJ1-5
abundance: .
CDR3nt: TGCAGTGCAAGTCTCCCAGGGAGGAGCGGTCAGCCCCAGCATTTT
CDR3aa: CSASLPGRSGQPQHF

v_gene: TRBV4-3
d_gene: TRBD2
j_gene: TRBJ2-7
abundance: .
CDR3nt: TGCGCCAGCAGCCAAAGCGGGGGGTCCTACGAGCAGTACTTC
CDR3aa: CASSQSGGSYEQYF